The source of this T cell receptor beta chain is a study of T cell responses to AZD1222 COVID-19 vaccine. A note on this clone: Its antigen is not identified.

The germline V and J ends were trimmed by 2 bases and 5 bases, with 6 bases remaining between them. Germline V gene data show CDR1 as SNHLY and CDR2 as FYNNEI. The CDR3 runs to 12 residues. Sequencing used immunoSEQ multiplex PCR; TCRdb keeps in-frame clones, though not all of them. The sample lists 150,000 to 200,000 clones, roughly 87% seen once, with less than 6.5% in the top ten. General study points: Females outnumbered males among donors, who were mostly white British; clonal diversity was possibly underestimated.

Both about-4-week and about-12-week second-dose recipients were combined. The source of this sequence is an adult who received the AZD1222 COVID-19 vaccine. Sequencing was performed on peripheral blood, taken 28 days after the second AZD1222 dose. The chain employs TRBV2 and TRBJ1-2; D gene ambiguous. The CDR3 nucleotides are TGTGCCAGCAGTGAAAGGGATTATGGCTACACCTTC. Protein product: CASSERDYGYTF. The variable domain in full, completed from reference TRBV2 and TRBJ1-2, reads EPEVTQTPSHQVTQMGQEVILRCVPISNHLYFYWYRQILGQKVEFLVSFYNNEISEKSEIFDDQFSVERPDGSNFTLKIRSTKLEDSAMYFCASSERDYGYTFGSGTRLTVV.